The 32 T cell receptor beta chains given below trace back to one sample, sequenced in a study of cytomegalovirus exposure and HLA in healthy donors. It was with 60 Vbeta and 13 Jbeta primers that the PCR ran. TCRdb's copy holds only in-frame clones and misses some; the assay was immunoSEQ multiplex PCR. The table has 140,000 or so clones, around 57% seen once. Sample: PBMCs. Receptors originate from a male donor in good health and CMV-seronegative.

This sequence joins TRBV19 and TRBJ2-1; D unclear. V lost 6 bases and J 0 bases, leaving 9 bases between the germline ends. CDR3 length: 14 residues. Germline CDR1 reads LNHDA; CDR2 reads SQIVND (reference sequence). CDR3 sequence: CASRREVSYNEQFF. The DNA of the CDR3 is TGTGCCAGTAGGAGAGAAGTCTCCTACAATGAGCAGTTCTTC.

The chain uses TRBV10-1 and TRBJ2-1, with D maybe TRBD2 (5 bases). Between the trimmed V and J ends, which lost 2 bases and 1 base, there was a span of 12 bases. Germline assignment: CDR1 WNHNN and CDR2 SYGVQD (reference sequence). This CDR3 is built from 16 residues. For the CDR3, the DNA is TGCGCCAGCAGTGAGGGGAGCGGCGCTTCCTACAATGAGCAGTTCTTC. Translated, it gives CASSEGSGASYNEQFF.

The V and J genes are TRBV6-5 and TRBJ1-1, with 8 bases fitting TRBD1. This CDR3 spans 13 amino acids. The germline V gene encodes CDR1 MNHEY and CDR2 SVGAGI. With 8 bases clipped from V and 0 bases from J, the junction kept 2 bases outside the gene matches. The CDR3 spells CASWTGMNTEAFF. CDR3 DNA: TGTGCCAGCTGGACAGGGATGAACACTGAAGCTTTCTTT.

This clone was counted only a few times. The J gene is TRBJ2-1, the V gene TRBV19; D remains ambiguous. CDR3 length: 11 amino acids. Trimming left V 7 bases short and J 11 bases short, with 12 bases between. Germline values: CDR1 LNHDA, CDR2 SQIVND (reference sequence). The DNA of the CDR3 is TGTGCCAGTACTTCCGGGTCTCAGCAGTTCTTC. The encoded protein is CASTSGSQQFF.

The chain carries TRBV5-1 and TRBJ1-2, with D perhaps matching TRBD1 (6 bases). Germline lookup yields CDR1 SGHRS and CDR2 YFSETQ. CDR3 length: 12 amino acids. Trimming shortened V by 4 bases and J by 9 bases, and 13 bases separated the two germline ends. The DNA of the CDR3 is TGCGCCAGCAGCGTGGAGGGGGGGAGCTACACCTTC. It is translated as CASSVEGGSYTF. Variable domain in full (rest from reference TRBV5-1 and TRBJ1-2): KAGVTQTPRYLIKTRGQQVTLSCSPISGHRSVSWYQQTPGQGLQFLFEYFSETQRNKGNFPGRFSGRQFSNSRSEMNVSTLELGDSALYLCASSVEGGSYTFGSGTRLTVV.

The V gene is TRBV10-1, the J gene TRBJ2-1, with 9 bases identical to TRBD2. Germline CDR1 and CDR2: WNHNN and SYGVQD (reference sequence). Trimming took 2 bases from V and 3 from J; bases not matched to a gene: 2. CDR3 length: 15 amino acids. CDR3 coding DNA: TGCGCCAGCAGTGAGAGGCGGGGGGGCTACAATGAGCAGTTCTTC. It codes for CASSERRGGYNEQFF.

This chain joins TRBV5-4 and TRBJ1-3; 7 bases agree with TRBD1. CDR3 length: 13 amino acids. CDR1 SGHNT and CDR2 YYREEE come from the germline V gene (reference sequence). The J segment lost 8 bases and the V segment lost 0 bases, leaving 2 bases of the junction unmatched. The CDR3 is CASSLDRGDTIYF. CDR3 nucleotide sequence: TGTGCCAGCAGCTTGGACAGGGGAGACACCATATATTTT. Full variable domain (missing parts from reference TRBV5-4 and TRBJ1-3): ETGVTQSPTHLIKTRGQQVTLRCSSQSGHNTVSWYQQALGQGPQFIFQYYREEENGRGNFPPRFSGLQFPNYSSELNVNALELDDSALYLCASSLDRGDTIYFGEGSWLTVV.

This clone was found a few times. This sequence joins TRBV19 and TRBJ2-7, with D maybe TRBD2 (6 bases). Germline CDR1 LNHDA, CDR2 SQIVND (reference sequence). The CDR3 loop spans 14 amino acids. Trimming removed 4 bases at V and 1 base at J, with 11 bases between. CDR3 coding DNA: TGTGCCAGTAGTACCCCGGGACTTTCCTACGAGCAGTACTTC. Amino acid sequence: CASSTPGLSYEQYF.

This clone has more than one count but fewer than ten. J is TRBJ2-2 and V is TRBV15; TRBD1 agrees at 7 bases. CDR3 size: 19 residues. The germline gives CDR1 LNHNV, CDR2 YYDKDF (reference sequence). V shed 0 bases and J 2 bases; nucleotides not matched to a gene: 12. DNA for the CDR3: TGTGCCACCAGCAGAGATAAGGGGTGGGGACAGTATAACACCGGGGAGCTGTTTTTT. This sequence encodes CATSRDKGWGQYNTGELFF.

J is TRBJ2-7 and V is TRBV19; the match to TRBD1 covers 11 bases. This CDR3 has 15 amino acids. The germline CDR1 and CDR2 sequences are LNHDA and SQIVND (reference sequence). Trimming at V came to 5 bases and at J to 0 bases, leaving 3 bases not matched to a gene. CDR3 residues: CASSPGTGGSYEQYF. The CDR3 nucleotides are TGTGCCAGTAGTCCCGGGACAGGGGGCTCCTACGAGCAGTACTTC.

The DNA of the CDR3 is TGCGCCAGCAGCTTGGAGGGACTAGGAACGGATACGCAGTATTTT. This encodes CASSLEGLGTDTQYF. This chain links TRBV5-1 with TRBJ2-3; 8 bases fit TRBD2. The CDR3 covers 15 residues. CDR1 SGHRS and CDR2 YFSETQ come from the germline V gene. The ends lost 0 bases at V and 6 bases at J; junction bases unmatched: 6.

The CDR3 loop is CSVEVPGQGYEQYF. The CDR3 coding sequence is TGCAGCGTTGAAGTTCCGGGACAGGGCTACGAGCAGTACTTC. The rearrangement links TRBV29-1 to TRBJ2-7, with TRBD1 identical over 9 bases. The germline V gene has CDR1 SQVTM and CDR2 ANQGSEA. The V and J ends lost 1 base and 3 bases, in that order; junction bases with no gene match: 4. The CDR3 runs to 14 residues.

This chain links TRBV7-9 with TRBJ2-5; the match to TRBD1 covers 7 bases. The CDR3 sequence is 15 residues long. V was pared by 4 bases and J by 11 bases, with 16 bases of the junction left unmatched. Germline CDR1 and CDR2: SEHNR and FQNEAQ (reference sequence). CDR3 DNA: TGTGCCAGCAGCTATCCGGCGACAGGGTATGGAGAGCAGTACTTC. Protein product: CASSYPATGYGEQYF.

The V call is TRBV7-3, the J call TRBJ2-3, with TRBD1 identical over 9 bases. CDR1 and CDR2 (germline): SGHTA, FQGTGA. The CDR3 is 15 amino acids. Trimming removed 5 bases from V and 2 bases from J; junction bases left unmatched: 5. CDR3 region: CASSASQGATDTQYF. The CDR3 DNA follows: TGTGCCAGCAGCGCCTCACAGGGGGCCACAGATACGCAGTATTTT.

This clone turned up a few times. The chain recombines TRBV21-1 with TRBJ2-3; the table assigns TRBD2, which was not confirmed against the DNA. TRBV21-1 is deemed a pseudogene. The CDR3 has 16 residues. Written as DNA, the CDR3 is TGTGCCAGCAGCAAAGACTCGCGGGGAAGCACAGATACGCAGTATTTT. Protein sequence: CASSKDSRGSTDTQYF.

CDR3 protein: CASSSRGRPYGYTF. As DNA, the CDR3 is TGTGCCAGCAGCTCTAGGGGAAGACCTTATGGCTACACCTTC. V gene TRBV5-6 combines with J gene TRBJ1-2, with D perhaps matching TRBD1 (5 bases). The V gene lost 3 bases and the J gene lost 5 bases, with 14 bases spanning the gap. This CDR3 has 14 amino acids. Germline loops: CDR1 SGHDT, CDR2 YYEEEE. Full variable domain (rest looked up from reference TRBV5-6 and TRBJ1-2): DAGVTQSPTHLIKTRGQQVTLRCSPKSGHDTVSWYQQALGQGPQFIFQYYEEEERQRGNFPDRFSGHQFPNYSSELNVNALLLGDSALYLCASSSRGRPYGYTFGSGTRLTVV.

The gene calls are TRBV7-6 and TRBJ2-7, with 13 bases matching TRBD2. The CDR3 has 17 residues. V trimming: 3 bases; J trimming: 0 bases; junction bases outside the gene matches: 5. Germline V CDR1 and CDR2: SGHVS, FNYEAQ. CDR3: CASSLTSGGLSSYEQYF. CDR3 nucleotides: TGTGCCAGCAGCTTGACTAGCGGGGGGCTCAGCTCCTACGAGCAGTACTTC.

This clone was seen only a few times. The chain joins TRBV7-3 to TRBJ2-7; perhaps TRBD1 as D (7 bases). This CDR3 is built from 14 residues. Germline V gene lookup returns CDR1 SGHTA and CDR2 FQGTGA. The ends were cut back, 5 bases at V and 6 bases at J, with 17 bases in the middle. CDR3 nucleotides: TGTGCCAGCAGCCCATCAGGGGGGCCTGTCGAGCAGTACTTC. This codes for CASSPSGGPVEQYF. Full variable domain (missing parts from reference TRBV7-3 and TRBJ2-7): GAGVSQTPSNKVTEKGKYVELRCDPISGHTALYWYRQSLGQGPEFLIYFQGTGAADDSGLPNDRFFAVRPEGSVSTLKIQRTERGDSAVYLCASSPSGGPVEQYFGPGTRLTVT.

The rearrangement joins TRBV19 to TRBJ2-7; D is possibly TRBD2 (6 bases). Per the germline V gene, CDR1 is LNHDA and CDR2 is SQIVND (reference sequence). Trimming pared 4 bases from V and 1 base from J, leaving 14 bases between. This CDR3 has 15 amino acids. In nucleotides, the CDR3 is TGTGCCAGTAGTAAGCTGGTGGGGAGGTCCTACGAGCAGTACTTC. The encoded protein is CASSKLVGRSYEQYF.

The chain joins TRBV18 to TRBJ1-1; 8 bases line up with TRBD1. Per the germline V gene, CDR1 is KGHSH and CDR2 is LQKENI. The CDR3 contains 16 residues. With 6 bases clipped from V and 4 bases from J, the junction kept 13 bases outside the gene matches. This chain's CDR3 is CASSPRTGLQATEAFF. CDR3 sequence (DNA): TGTGCCAGCTCGCCTAGGACAGGGCTTCAGGCCACTGAAGCTTTCTTT.

This chain joins TRBV7-3 and TRBJ2-3; 8 bases are a match to TRBD2. The V and J ends lost 8 bases and 1 base, in that order; junction bases with no gene match: 2. The CDR3 sequence is 13 residues long. Germline V lookup: CDR1 SGHTA, CDR2 FQGTGA. In DNA form, the CDR3 reads TGTGCCAGCCGGGAGGGGGGCACAGATACGCAGTATTTT. Protein sequence: CASREGGTDTQYF.

The chain joins TRBV7-5 to TRBJ2-5; the table's D call, TRBD2, was not checked against the DNA. TRBV7-5 is described as a pseudogene. The CDR3 is made up of 13 amino acids. The CDR3 DNA reads TGTGTCAGAAGCCCTCCGGTGCCGAGGGAGCAGTACTTC. Protein product: CVRSPPVPREQYF.

The chain links TRBV28 to TRBJ1-6, with TRBD1 matching over 7 bases. Trimming cost V 6 bases and J 4 bases; bases outside gene matches: 12. The CDR3 contains 17 residues. CDR1 is MDHEN, CDR2 SYDVKM, per germline. The CDR3 sequence is CASSPQYPDRYNSPLHF. The CDR3 nucleotides read TGTGCCAGCAGCCCCCAATACCCGGACAGGTATAATTCACCCCTCCACTTT.

This chain links TRBV18 with TRBJ2-7, with 10 positions matching TRBD1. The CDR3 has 17 amino acids. The germline gives CDR1 KGHSH, CDR2 LQKENI. The trim removed 2 bases at V and 1 base at J, leaving 8 bases unmatched. The CDR3 sequence: CASSPGVGTGVSYEQYF. CDR3 nucleotide sequence: TGTGCCAGCTCACCAGGAGTAGGGACAGGGGTTTCCTACGAGCAGTACTTC.

The V gene is TRBV28, the J gene TRBJ1-2; unclear D gene. CDR3 length: 17 amino acids. Trimming shortened V by 7 bases and J by 4 bases, and 25 bases separated the two germline ends. Per the germline V gene, CDR1 is MDHEN and CDR2 is SYDVKM. Written as DNA, the CDR3 is TGTGCCAGCACCCGAATGTTCCGCGCAGGCCCAACCTATGGCTACACCTTC. It is translated as CASTRMFRAGPTYGYTF.

As concerns this clone: The junction does not match germline at one end; this may be a read error. The chain joins TRBV6-5 to TRBJ1-2; weak D call: TRBD1 (5 bases). The CDR3 is made up of 11 amino acids. Germline values: CDR1 MNHEY, CDR2 SVGAGI. The CDR3 nucleotides are TGTGCCAGCGGGGGGACCTATGGCTACCCCTTC. This encodes CASGGTYGYPF.

This clone was counted a few times. The chain carries TRBV5-1 and TRBJ2-1; D not resolved. The CDR3 is 14 amino acids. The germline V gene has CDR1 SGHRS and CDR2 YFSETQ. The V end was cut by 1 base, the J end by 2 bases, with 7 bases between. CDR3 protein: CASSLSQAYNEQFF. The CDR3 DNA reads TGCGCCAGCAGCTTGTCTCAGGCCTACAATGAGCAGTTCTTC. The variable domain in full, completed from reference TRBV5-1 and TRBJ2-1, reads KAGVTQTPRYLIKTRGQQVTLSCSPISGHRSVSWYQQTPGQGLQFLFEYFSETQRNKGNFPGRFSGRQFSNSRSEMNVSTLELGDSALYLCASSLSQAYNEQFFGPGTRLTVL.

Regarding this clone: One junction end does not reproduce the germline sequence, and a read error may be involved. The chain joins TRBV4-1 to TRBJ1-2; 10 bases are a match to TRBD1. The germline V gene encodes CDR1 MGHRA and CDR2 YSYEKL. There are 16 residues in the CDR3. CDR3 sequence: CASSQPTGGANYGYPF. The CDR3 coding sequence is TGCGCCAGCAGCCAGCCGACAGGGGGCGCAAACTATGGCTACCCCTTC.

This clone was observed a few times. This chain links TRBV7-2 with TRBJ1-2; 9 bases are shared with TRBD1. Trimming at V came to 7 bases and at J to 8 bases, leaving 11 bases not matched to a gene. The germline V gene has CDR1 SGHTA and CDR2 FQGNSA. The CDR3 is 14 residues long. In DNA form, the CDR3 reads TGTGCCAGCAACCGACAGGGGGAAGGTGCGGGCTACACCTTC. Translation gives CASNRQGEGAGYTF.

V is TRBV7-9 and J is TRBJ2-5; D is ambiguous. CDR1 and CDR2 from the germline V gene are SEHNR and FQNEAQ (reference sequence). V lost 5 bases and J 1 base, leaving 14 bases between the germline ends. CDR3 size: 15 residues. CDR3 in DNA: TGTGCCAGCAGCCCCCTCGGCGGAGCCCAAGAGACCCAGTACTTC. It is translated as CASSPLGGAQETQYF.

This rearrangement joins TRBV27 to TRBJ1-1; no definite D call. Germline V gene data show CDR1 as MNHEY and CDR2 as SMNVEV (reference sequence). This CDR3 region has 14 residues. The V end was cut by 0 bases, the J end by 6 bases, with 11 bases between. DNA of the CDR3: TGTGCCAGCAGTTTATCGATAGAGGCAGCTGAAGCTTTCTTT. Amino acids: CASSLSIEAAEAFF.

The chain employs TRBV30 and TRBJ2-4; D remains ambiguous. From germline, CDR1 is GTSNPN and CDR2 SVGIG (reference sequence). The ends were cut back, 0 bases at V and 2 bases at J, with 5 bases in the middle. The CDR3 spans 13 residues. The CDR3 DNA sequence: TGTGCCTGGAGTGTACATTCCAAAAACATTCAGTACTTC. Amino acid sequence: CAWSVHSKNIQYF.